This T cell receptor (beta chain) was identified in a study of T cells expressing NK-cell markers. For TCR beta, cDNA was produced by 5'RACE template switching with UMIs. TCRdb reanalyzed the 5' RACE reads, giving one entry per CDR3 protein sequence and no DNA. This sample carries about 430,000 distinct CDR3 sequences, with 1.4% going to the ten biggest clones. Material for sequencing was blood T cells: a sorted CD56 or NKG2C T cell subset, CD4+ or CD8+ T cells, or bulk PBMC T cells (not recorded which). The sequence was collected from a woman aged 45-65 years in good health.

CDR3 region: CASSLVPPQGTQYF. The gene calls are TRBV11-2 and TRBJ2-3; TCRdb picks TRBD1, but there is no DNA to check that call. This CDR3 comprises 14 residues. Germline-derived CDR1 and CDR2 are SGHAT and FQNNGV.